The clone carrying this T cell receptor (beta chain) was counted only a few times. CDR3 length equals 15 residues. Trimming removed 5 bases at V and 4 bases at J, with 17 bases between. Germline CDR1 and CDR2: SEHNR and FQNEAQ (reference sequence). The sequenced template was RNA, covering the TCR beta CDR3 region. The library came from an HTBI-primed first-round RT-PCR and a second-round multiplex PCR. MiXCR, applied by TCRdb to the multiplex PCR reads, yields one record per CDR3 protein. The sample carries 500,000 to 800,000 distinct CDR3 sequences, 35% to 45% recorded once. The source of the sample is a study of Graves' ophthalmopathy and Graves' hyperthyroidism.

The clonotype was recovered from an adult man with Graves' ophthalmopathy. This sequence joins TRBV7-9 and TRBJ1-2; D may be TRBD1 (5 bases). Sequences were obtained from peripheral blood. CDR3 coding DNA: TGTGCCAGCAGCCAGGGTACGACACCTCCCTATGGCTACACCTTC. The encoded protein is CASSQGTTPPYGYTF.